One sample yielded the 28 T cell receptor beta chains listed below, sequenced in a study of technical replicates of blood from several donors (dated by TCRdb to 2016 to 2017). Libraries were made using the immunoSEQ multiplex PCR assay. Entries here come from immuneACCESS through TCRdb and include only in-frame sequences with V and J called. Some clones fail to appear in such tables; in the studies checked, an unresolved V gene covers under half of the shortfall, and the cause of the remainder is unknown. The sample table records some 48,000 clones; about 96% of these occur just once. Of the sample, about 0.39% is held by the ten largest clones. The sample comprised T cells isolated from PBMCs. These receptors were collected from a human donor in good health.

The rearrangement uses TRBV27 and TRBJ2-2, with TRBD1 matching over 10 bases. Losses at the gene ends were 5 bases for V and 0 bases for J; bases not matched to a gene: 0. The CDR3 sequence is 15 residues long. CDR1 is MNHEY, CDR2 SMNVEV, per germline (reference sequence). CDR3 nucleotide sequence: TGTGCCAGCAGTGACAGGGGGCCGAACACCGGGGAGCTGTTTTTT. This gives the protein CASSDRGPNTGELFF.

The chain carries TRBV2 and TRBJ2-1, with a possible D match to TRBD2 (6 bases). CDR3 length equals 12 residues. Germline CDR1 and CDR2: SNHLY and FYNNEI. V was cut by 9 bases and J by 6 bases, with 12 bases left in between. The CDR3 loop reads CASTGVPNEQFF. CDR3 nucleotides: TGTGCCAGTACGGGGGTTCCCAATGAGCAGTTCTTC.

J is TRBJ2-3 and V is TRBV16, with TRBD1 as a possible D gene (5 bases). V was cut by 4 bases and J by 2 bases, with 10 bases left in between. Per the germline V gene, CDR1 is KGHSY and CDR2 is FQNENV. This CDR3 is 14 amino acids long. CDR3: CASSRQFFTDTQYF. The CDR3, as DNA: TGTGCCAGCAGCCGACAGTTCTTCACAGATACGCAGTATTTT.

In nucleotides, the CDR3 is TGTGCCAGCAGCGTCCTTCAGGGAAATAACTATGGCTACACCTTC. Translating gives CASSVLQGNNYGYTF. The V gene is TRBV9, the J gene TRBJ1-2, with D tentatively TRBD1 (5 bases). This CDR3 is built from 15 residues. Germline lookup yields CDR1 SGDLS and CDR2 YYNGEE. V shed 2 bases and J shed 1 base, with 12 bases lying between them. Full variable domain (rest looked up from reference TRBV9 and TRBJ1-2): DSGVTQTPKHLITATGQRVTLRCSPRSGDLSVYWYQQSLDQGLQFLIQYYNGEERAKGNILERFSAQQFPDLHSELNLSSLELGDSALYFCASSVLQGNNYGYTFGSGTRLTVV.

The rearrangement uses TRBV4-1 and TRBJ2-7; tentatively, D is TRBD1 (6 bases). V was pared by 0 bases and J by 3 bases, with 9 bases between. The germline V gene encodes CDR1 MGHRA and CDR2 YSYEKL. This CDR3 region has 14 residues. CDR3 amino acids: CASSQDEDSYEQYF. CDR3 DNA sequence: TGCGCCAGCAGCCAAGATGAGGACAGCTACGAGCAGTACTTC.

The rearrangement uses TRBV7-2 and TRBJ2-7; TRBD1 is a possible D gene (6 bases). CDR3 size: 16 residues. In germline, CDR1 is SGHTA, CDR2 FQGNSA. V was shortened by 5 bases and J by 2 bases, with 19 bases between the two germline ends. The CDR3 DNA reads as TGTGCCAGCAGCCCTAGATCAGGGGATGCCCCCTACGAGCAGTACTTC. This encodes CASSPRSGDAPYEQYF.

V usage is TRBV5-1 and J usage is TRBJ1-5; 8 nucleotides align to TRBD1. The CDR3 has 14 amino acids. With V trimmed by 3 bases and J by 4 bases, 3 bases remained unmatched. Germline-derived CDR1 and CDR2 are SGHRS and YFSETQ. The CDR3 coding sequence is TGCGCCAGCAGCTCAACAGGGGGGAATCAGCCCCAGCATTTT. It encodes CASSSTGGNQPQHF.

This chain links TRBV5-6 with TRBJ2-3; 10 nucleotides align to TRBD2. The J segment lost 5 bases and the V segment lost 1 base, leaving 7 bases of the junction unmatched. Germline CDR1 is SGHDT and CDR2 is YYEEEE. The CDR3 is 16 amino acids. CDR3 DNA: TGTGCCAGCAGCTTGTCGCTAGCGGGAGTTAGAGATACGCAGTATTTT. Translated: CASSLSLAGVRDTQYF.

The chain employs TRBV6-5 and TRBJ2-1; the match to TRBD2 covers 7 bases. The CDR3 is made up of 12 amino acids. In germline, CDR1 is MNHEY, CDR2 SVGAGI. With V trimmed by 6 bases and J by 10 bases, 6 bases remained unmatched. CDR3 sequence: CASRKPSGEQFF. CDR3 coding DNA: TGTGCCAGCAGAAAACCTAGCGGAGAGCAGTTCTTC.

CDR3 nucleotides: TGTGCCAGCAAAGCGGGAGGGCAAACCGGGGAGCTGTTTTTT. Translated, it gives CASKAGGQTGELFF. V gene TRBV28 combines with J gene TRBJ2-2, with 10 bases matching TRBD2. The junction had 4 bases not matched to a gene; V was cut back by 7 bases and J by 5 bases. The CDR3 length is 14 residues. The V gene's germline CDR1 is MDHEN and CDR2 SYDVKM. Full variable domain (outside the CDR3, taken from reference TRBV28 and TRBJ2-2): DVKVTQSSRYLVKRTGEKVFLECVQDMDHENMFWYRQDPGLGLRLIYFSYDVKMKEKGDIPEGYSVSREKKERFSLILESASTNQTSMYLCASKAGGQTGELFFGEGSRLTVL.

The CDR3: CASSLDVSGYTF. The CDR3 nucleotides read TGCGCCAGCAGCTTGGACGTTAGTGGCTACACCTTC. The gene calls are TRBV5-1 and TRBJ1-2; the D is unclear. Germline CDR1 and CDR2: SGHRS and YFSETQ. This CDR3 has 12 amino acids. V lost 0 bases to trimming and J lost 7 bases, with 7 bases between them. The full variable domain, in which reference TRBV5-1 and TRBJ1-2 provide the parts outside the CDR3, is KAGVTQTPRYLIKTRGQQVTLSCSPISGHRSVSWYQQTPGQGLQFLFEYFSETQRNKGNFPGRFSGRQFSNSRSEMNVSTLELGDSALYLCASSLDVSGYTFGSGTRLTVV.

The chain recombines TRBV5-4 with TRBJ2-3, with D hard to call. The CDR3 covers 14 residues. Germline lookup yields CDR1 SGHNT and CDR2 YYREEE (reference sequence). The ends were cut back, 2 bases at V and 3 bases at J, with 10 bases in the middle. In DNA form, the CDR3 reads TGTGCCAGCAGCTTTCTGAGAGATACAGATACGCAGTATTTT. Protein sequence: CASSFLRDTDTQYF.

The V call is TRBV7-8, the J call TRBJ1-3; TRBD1 matches 9 bases. There are 20 residues in the CDR3. Trimming took 5 bases from V and 0 from J; bases not matched to a gene: 17. Germline CDR1 SGHVS, CDR2 FQNEAQ. The DNA of the CDR3 is TGTGCCAGCAGCGAGATCGTCTGGACAGGGGATAAGGCCTCTGGAAACACCATATATTTT. Encoded protein: CASSEIVWTGDKASGNTIYF.

This clone occurred once. V gene TRBV5-1 combines with J gene TRBJ1-1; 8 bases line up with TRBD1. The CDR3 runs 17 residues. Germline V gives CDR1 SGHRS, CDR2 YFSETQ. V lost 4 bases, J lost 0 bases, and 11 bases stayed unmatched. The CDR3 sequence: CASSPRTGRQLNTEAFF. CDR3 in DNA: TGCGCCAGCAGCCCGAGGACAGGGCGCCAACTGAACACTGAAGCTTTCTTT.

This chain links TRBV25-1 with TRBJ1-4, with D unclear. The V gene's germline CDR1 is MGHDK and CDR2 SYGVNS. The CDR3 is 13 amino acids. Trimming removed 6 bases at V and 4 bases at J, with 9 bases between. CDR3 coding DNA: TGTGCCAGCAGCCGCCCCGGTAATGAAAAACTGTTTTTT. Amino acids: CASSRPGNEKLFF.

This clone was detected only once. The rearrangement links TRBV27 to TRBJ2-5; 7 nucleotides agree with TRBD1. Germline V gives CDR1 MNHEY, CDR2 SMNVEV (reference sequence). CDR3 length: 13 residues. After removal of 10 bases from V and 4 bases from J, the junction contained 9 bases not matched to a gene. For the CDR3, the DNA is TGTGCCACCGACAGGGAAGGGGGAGAGACCCAGTACTTC. Translating it yields CATDREGGETQYF.

V is TRBV19 and J is TRBJ1-1, with 10 bases aligning to TRBD1. Germline trimming cut 5 bases from V and 0 bases from J; bases unmatched to any gene: 6. The CDR3 spans 16 residues. CDR1 and CDR2 from the germline V gene are LNHDA and SQIVND (reference sequence). The CDR3 region is CASSPKDRGVNTEAFF. The CDR3 DNA follows: TGTGCCAGTAGTCCGAAGGACAGGGGGGTGAACACTGAAGCTTTCTTT.

The gene calls are TRBV2 and TRBJ2-1; no clear D. Germline values: CDR1 SNHLY, CDR2 FYNNEI. The CDR3 has 12 amino acids. V lost 2 bases to trimming and J lost 10 bases, with 9 bases between them. CDR3 sequence (DNA): TGTGCCAGCAGTGAATTCAGTGTAGAGCAGTTCTTC. Translating it yields CASSEFSVEQFF.

This chain uses TRBV4-2 with TRBJ2-1; 12 bases fit TRBD2. Germline V lookup: CDR1 LGHNA, CDR2 YNFKEQ. The CDR3 length is 20 residues. The junction had 14 bases not matched to a gene; V was cut back by 3 bases and J by 2 bases. The CDR3 DNA reads as TGTGCCAGCAGCCAGGCTAGCGGGAGGGCACTAACTTTAGCCTACAATGAGCAGTTCTTC. As protein: CASSQASGRALTLAYNEQFF.

The chain joins TRBV27 to TRBJ2-3, with 9 bases matching TRBD1. CDR3 size: 22 residues. V lost 5 bases, J lost 0 bases, and 24 bases stayed unmatched. Germline CDR1 is MNHEY and CDR2 is SMNVEV (reference sequence). The DNA of the CDR3 is TGTGCCAGCAGTACACAGGGGGCGCGGAGTGAGAGAAGCCCCAGTAGCACAGATACGCAGTATTTT. Translating gives CASSTQGARSERSPSSTDTQYF.

The J gene is TRBJ1-2, the V gene TRBV6-6; D is perhaps TRBD1 (6 bases). Trimming took off 4 bases at V and 8 bases at J, with 17 bases between the two ends. This CDR3 is built from 14 residues. Germline V gene data show CDR1 as MNHNY and CDR2 as SVGAGI (reference sequence). The CDR3 coding sequence is TGTGCCAGCAGTTTCCCCTCACAGGGCGGGGGCTACACCTTC. It codes for CASSFPSQGGGYTF.

The chain employs TRBV4-3 and TRBJ2-3, with 7 bases that match TRBD1. This CDR3 contains 16 residues. V was clipped by 0 bases and J by 2 bases; unmatched bases: 5. CDR1 is LGHNA, CDR2 YSLEER, per germline. CDR3 DNA sequence: TGCGCCAGCAGCCAAGAAGGGGGCAGGTTCACAGATACGCAGTATTTT. It codes for CASSQEGGRFTDTQYF.

The chain is built from TRBV4-1 and TRBJ1-5; 10 positions match TRBD1. Looked up from germline, CDR1 is MGHRA and CDR2 is YSYEKL. J was trimmed by 2 bases and V by 2 bases; bases with no gene match: 21. CDR3 length equals 22 residues. CDR3 amino acids: CASSQQNKYGTGAVNGNQPQHF. The DNA of the CDR3 is TGCGCCAGCAGCCAACAAAATAAATACGGGACAGGGGCGGTGAATGGCAATCAGCCCCAGCATTTT.

V is TRBV29-1 and J is TRBJ2-5; D call uncertain. The ends were cut back, 3 bases at V and 0 bases at J, with 5 bases in the middle. CDR1 is SQVTM, CDR2 ANQGSEA, per germline. CDR3 length equals 12 residues. The CDR3 DNA follows: TGCAGCGTTGACCAGTACCAAGAGACCCAGTACTTC. Protein product: CSVDQYQETQYF.

The rearrangement uses TRBV28 and TRBJ1-2; perhaps TRBD1 as D (5 bases). The CDR3 spans 10 residues. Germline values: CDR1 MDHEN, CDR2 SYDVKM. The CDR3 sequence is CCSYGGGYTF. The CDR3 coding sequence is TGTTGCTCGTATGGGGGGGGCTACACCTTC.

V and J are TRBV9 and TRBJ2-2, with 7 bases fitting TRBD1. V shed 2 bases and J 1 base; nucleotides not matched to a gene: 11. The CDR3 has 18 residues. Germline V CDR1 and CDR2: SGDLS, YYNGEE. CDR3 sequence (DNA): TGTGCCAGCAGCGTTTCAGGGGGACGGACCCTGAACACCGGGGAGCTGTTTTTT. Its protein product is CASSVSGGRTLNTGELFF.

The rearrangement joins TRBV5-4 to TRBJ2-7; 10 nucleotides line up with TRBD2. Germline CDR1 and CDR2: SGHNT and YYREEE (reference sequence). The ends lost 4 bases at V and 7 bases at J; junction bases unmatched: 11. CDR3 length: 15 amino acids. The CDR3 DNA sequence: TGTGCCAGCAGCGCGGCTAGCGGGAGTATGGGAGAGCAGTACTTC. It codes for CASSAASGSMGEQYF.

The V gene is TRBV11-3, the J gene TRBJ2-3; the match to TRBD2 covers 10 bases. This CDR3 has 19 residues. Germline V CDR1 and CDR2: SGHNT, YENEEA. V was clipped by 0 bases and J by 0 bases; unmatched bases: 9. Here the CDR3 DNA reads TGTGCCAGCAGCTTAGATCAGGGTAGCGGGAGGCCCAGCACAGATACGCAGTATTTT. It yields the protein CASSLDQGSGRPSTDTQYF.